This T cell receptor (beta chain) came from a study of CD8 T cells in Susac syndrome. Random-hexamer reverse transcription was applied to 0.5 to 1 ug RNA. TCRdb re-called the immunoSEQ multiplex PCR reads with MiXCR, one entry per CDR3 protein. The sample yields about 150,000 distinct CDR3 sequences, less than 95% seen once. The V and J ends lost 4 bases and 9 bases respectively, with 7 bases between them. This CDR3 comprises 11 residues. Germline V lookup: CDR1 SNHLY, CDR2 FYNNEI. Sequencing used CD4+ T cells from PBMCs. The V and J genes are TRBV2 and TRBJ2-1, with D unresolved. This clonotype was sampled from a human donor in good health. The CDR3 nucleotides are TGTGCCAGCAGTGCAGCCGTTGAGCAGTTCTTC. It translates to CASSAAVEQFF.